The 7 T cell receptor beta chains reported below all come from one sample, sequenced in a study of neurological immune-mediated disorders. Each CDR3 protein gets one entry after TCRdb re-called the 5' RACE reads with MiXCR. The data contain 30,000 to 40,000 distinct CDR3 sequences, 3.5% to 4% of them singletons. Sample: PBMCs. Every receptor here comes from a man aged 30 to 45 with multiple sclerosis.

For this clonotype: The junction departs from the called germline gene at one end, perhaps through a read error. This chain joins TRBV5-1 and TRBJ1-2; D perhaps matches TRBD1 (6 bases). Germline V CDR1 and CDR2: SGHRS, YFSETQ. The CDR3 totals 14 residues. CDR3 loop: CVSSAQGSRYGYTF. CDR3 nucleotide sequence: TGCGTCAGCAGCGCACAGGGTTCTCGCTATGGCTACACCTTC.

This clonotype is categorized as medium-sized. The chain uses TRBV5-1 and TRBJ2-3; a possible D gene is TRBD2 (6 bases). CDR1 SGHRS and CDR2 YFSETQ come from the germline V gene. This CDR3 has 13 amino acids. Trimming took off 4 bases at V and 4 bases at J, with 10 bases between the two ends. The CDR3 DNA follows: TGCGCCAGCAGCCATCCGGGGGCAGATACGCAGTATTTT. As protein: CASSHPGADTQYF. The variable domain in full, completed from reference TRBV5-1 and TRBJ2-3, reads KAGVTQTPRYLIKTRGQQVTLSCSPISGHRSVSWYQQTPGQGLQFLFEYFSETQRNKGNFPGRFSGRQFSNSRSEMNVSTLELGDSALYLCASSHPGADTQYFGPGTRLTVL.

In this sample, this clonotype turned up many times. The chain carries TRBV20-1 and TRBJ1-4; D is undetermined. The length of the CDR3 is 11 residues. V lost 6 bases to trimming and J lost 15 bases, with 17 bases between them. Germline lookup yields CDR1 DFQATT and CDR2 SNEGSKA (reference sequence). DNA for the CDR3: TGCAGTGCCCCCGAAGGAGAGCGGGTGTTTTTT. It encodes CSAPEGERVFF.

This clonotype was counted ten times or more. This chain uses TRBV20-1 with TRBJ1-2, with TRBD1 matching 7 bases. The CDR3 has 13 residues. V trimming: 3 bases; J trimming: 6 bases; junction bases outside the gene matches: 7. The germline CDR1 and CDR2 sequences are DFQATT and SNEGSKA (reference sequence). For the CDR3, the DNA is TGCAGTGCTAGCGAATCCACAGGGGATGGCTACACCTTC. Translation: CSASESTGDGYTF.

At least ten counts were recorded for this clonotype. The chain is built from TRBV3-1 and TRBJ2-7, with D possibly being TRBD2 (5 bases). V lost 1 base, J lost 8 bases, and 15 bases lay in between. The CDR3 consists of 14 residues. CDR1 is LGHDT, CDR2 YNNKEL, per germline (reference sequence). In DNA, the CDR3 is TGTGCCAGCAGCCAAGGGGAGCGAGGGTGGAAGCAGTACTTC. Translation: CASSQGERGWKQYF.

In this sample, this clonotype turned up many times. This sequence joins TRBV11-2 and TRBJ2-2; D is undetermined. Trimming shortened V by 0 bases and J by 7 bases, and 6 bases separated the two germline ends. CDR1 is SGHAT and CDR2 is FQNNGV in the germline V gene. This CDR3 spans 13 amino acids. In nucleotides, the CDR3 is TGTGCCAGCAGCTTAGAAGGTCTCGGGGAGCTGTTTTTT. As protein: CASSLEGLGELFF.

This clonotype appeared many times. The rearrangement joins TRBV18 to TRBJ1-2, with D tentatively TRBD1 (6 bases). This CDR3 contains 20 residues. The V end was cut by 6 bases, the J end by 4 bases, with 33 bases between. Germline V gene data show CDR1 as KGHSH and CDR2 as LQKENI. CDR3: CASSPRERAVSNRDGYGYTF. The CDR3 DNA reads as TGTGCCAGCTCTCCGAGGGAGAGGGCGGTGTCGAACAGGGATGGCTATGGCTACACCTTC.